These 19 T cell receptor beta chains came from one sample sequenced in a study of cytomegalovirus exposure and HLA in healthy donors. The PCR employed 60 Vbeta primers together with 13 Jbeta primers. Method: immunoSEQ multiplex PCR; TCRdb's copy keeps in-frame clones and lacks some. The sample has roughly 150,000 clones; about 80% are singletons. Sequenced sample: PBMCs. These TCRs come from a man aged 25-45 years in good health and CMV-seronegative.

The rearrangement links TRBV6-5 to TRBJ2-7, with 8 bases that match TRBD2. This CDR3 comprises 12 residues. The V segment lost 7 bases and the J segment 6 bases; nucleotides outside the gene matches: 5. Germline V gene sequence: CDR1 MNHEY, CDR2 SVGAGI. Here the CDR3 reads CASTLAGGEQYF. The CDR3 region has the DNA TGTGCCAGCACACTTGCGGGGGGCGAGCAGTACTTC.

Concerning this clone: Other nucleotide sequences in the sample specify the same CDR3. The rearrangement uses TRBV7-9 and TRBJ1-6, with D maybe TRBD1 (5 bases). Germline CDR1 and CDR2: SEHNR and FQNEAQ (reference sequence). V was clipped by 2 bases and J by 5 bases, with 7 bases between them. This CDR3 has 14 amino acids. The CDR3 nucleotides are TGTGCCAGCAGCTTAACAGGAGATAATTCACCCCTCCACTTT. Translating gives CASSLTGDNSPLHF.

The chain carries TRBV7-8 and TRBJ1-1; D gene ambiguous. Germline loops: CDR1 SGHVS, CDR2 FQNEAQ. Deletions cut 4 bases from V and 1 base from J, with 10 bases between. The CDR3 runs to 14 residues. CDR3 sequence reads: CASSYSGTNTEAFF. In DNA, the CDR3 is TGTGCCAGCAGCTATTCAGGAACGAACACTGAAGCTTTCTTT.

This clone was observed a single time. The chain recombines TRBV6-1 with TRBJ2-7; TRBD1 matches at 10 bases. V shed 4 bases and J 2 bases; nucleotides not matched to a gene: 5. The CDR3 has 15 residues. Germline lookup yields CDR1 MNHNS and CDR2 SASEGT. CDR3 region: CASSAGTGVTYEQYF. CDR3 sequence (DNA): TGTGCCAGCAGTGCCGGGACAGGGGTCACCTACGAGCAGTACTTC.

The V and J genes are TRBV5-3 and TRBJ1-4; D is uncertain. TRBV5-3 qualifies as an ORF whose function is uncertain. Trimming shortened V by 1 base and J by 0 bases, and 13 bases separated the two germline ends. The CDR3 totals 17 residues. This CDR3 is CARSLIQREATNEKLFF. DNA of the CDR3: TGTGCCAGAAGCTTGATTCAGAGGGAAGCAACTAATGAAAAACTGTTTTTT.

As DNA, the CDR3 is TGTGCCAGTAGTCAGGCTCTTGGCTCTGGGGCCAACGTCCTGACTTTC. Translated, it gives CASSQALGSGANVLTF. The chain employs TRBV19 and TRBJ2-6, with D hard to call. V gave up 5 bases and J gave up 0 bases, with 11 bases separating them. CDR1 and CDR2 from the germline V gene are LNHDA and SQIVND (reference sequence). This CDR3 comprises 16 residues.

The rearrangement uses TRBV18 and TRBJ2-3; TRBD2 agrees at 11 bases. CDR1 is KGHSH, CDR2 LQKENI, per germline. Unmatched junction bases numbered 5, after V lost 2 bases and J lost 4 bases. There are 16 residues in the CDR3. The CDR3: CASSPTTSGGADTQYF. The CDR3 nucleotides are TGTGCCAGCTCACCAACCACTAGCGGGGGCGCAGATACGCAGTATTTT.

The chain links TRBV4-3 to TRBJ2-1; 9 nucleotides agree with TRBD1. The ends lost 2 bases at V and 0 bases at J; junction bases unmatched: 2. The length of the CDR3 is 16 residues. From germline, CDR1 is LGHNA and CDR2 YSLEER. This CDR3 is CASSQTGGFSYNEQFF. In nucleotides, the CDR3 is TGCGCCAGCAGCCAAACAGGGGGCTTCTCCTACAATGAGCAGTTCTTC.

This rearrangement joins TRBV5-4 to TRBJ2-7; 12 bases are shared with TRBD2. The J segment lost 0 bases and the V segment lost 0 bases, leaving 4 bases of the junction unmatched. Per the germline V gene, CDR1 is SGHNT and CDR2 is YYREEE (reference sequence). The CDR3 totals 17 residues. The DNA of the CDR3 is TGTGCCAGCAGCTTGGGACTAGCGGGAGTGCCCTCCTACGAGCAGTACTTC. This translates into CASSLGLAGVPSYEQYF.

The chain joins TRBV5-1 to TRBJ2-3; the D gene is possibly TRBD1 (6 bases). The CDR3 is made up of 15 amino acids. V was trimmed by 2 bases and J by 1 base, leaving 11 bases between them. Per the germline V gene, CDR1 is SGHRS and CDR2 is YFSETQ. CDR3 region: CASSLGRGGTDTQYF. As DNA, the CDR3 is TGCGCCAGCAGCTTAGGCAGGGGCGGCACAGATACGCAGTATTTT.

This clone was found once. J is TRBJ1-2 and V is TRBV5-4; 10 nucleotides align to TRBD1. Germline V gene sequence: CDR1 SGHNT, CDR2 YYREEE (reference sequence). Trimming at V came to 4 bases and at J to 5 bases, leaving 2 bases not matched to a gene. The CDR3 contains 13 residues. The CDR3 nucleotides are TGTGCCAGCAGCCCGGGACAGGGGTATGGCTACACCTTC. Its protein is CASSPGQGYGYTF.

There are a few counts of this clone. The rearrangement links TRBV11-3 to TRBJ2-2; no clear D gene. Trimming took 0 bases from V and 0 from J, leaving 11 bases between them. CDR1 is SGHNT, CDR2 YENEEA, per germline. The length of the CDR3 is 17 residues. The CDR3 DNA sequence: TGTGCCAGCAGCTTAGAACCCGGTCGCTCGAACACCGGGGAGCTGTTTTTT. The encoded protein is CASSLEPGRSNTGELFF.

This rearrangement joins TRBV4-3 to TRBJ1-2; possible D gene TRBD1, 6 bases. The germline V gene has CDR1 LGHNA and CDR2 YSLEER. Between the trimmed V and J ends, which lost 0 bases and 2 bases, there was a span of 13 bases. The CDR3 extends over 16 amino acids. CDR3 nucleotides: TGCGCCAGCAGCCAAGATGGGGGCAGGGCGAACTATGGCTACACCTTC. Its translation is CASSQDGGRANYGYTF.

V usage is TRBV6-5 and J usage is TRBJ1-2; unclear D gene. V was pared by 6 bases and J by 4 bases, with 9 bases between. The CDR3 sequence is 12 residues long. The germline CDR1 and CDR2 sequences are MNHEY and SVGAGI. Here the CDR3 reads CASSSRLYGYTF. CDR3 bases: TGTGCCAGCAGCTCCCGTCTCTATGGCTACACCTTC.

The chain employs TRBV2 and TRBJ2-7; D gene uncertain. The CDR3 loop spans 13 amino acids. CDR1 SNHLY and CDR2 FYNNEI come from the germline V gene. The germline V and J ends were trimmed by 6 bases and 0 bases, with 9 bases remaining between them. The CDR3 region has the DNA TGTGCCAGCAGGGCAGAAAGCTCCTACGAGCAGTACTTC. It encodes CASRAESSYEQYF.

The genes are TRBV28 and TRBJ2-7; 11 nucleotides align to TRBD2. Unmatched junction bases numbered 6, after V lost 4 bases and J lost 4 bases. CDR3 length equals 15 residues. The germline V gene has CDR1 MDHEN and CDR2 SYDVKM. The CDR3, as DNA: TGTGCCAGCAGTTCCGGGACTAGCGGTTTATACGAGCAGTACTTC. Residues: CASSSGTSGLYEQYF.

This clone was picked up one time. The chain links TRBV7-6 to TRBJ2-7; weak D call: TRBD1 (6 bases). Matching the DNA end better, TRBJ2-6 makes the J call doubtful. The germline V gene encodes CDR1 SGHVS and CDR2 FNYEAQ. The CDR3 sequence is 12 residues long. This chain's CDR3 is CASSENARGLTF. The CDR3 DNA is TGTGCCAGCAGCGAAAACGCTAGGGGGCTGACTTTC.

J is TRBJ2-3 and V is TRBV28, with D possibly being TRBD1 (7 bases). From germline, CDR1 is MDHEN and CDR2 SYDVKM. This CDR3 contains 16 residues. V dropped 4 bases and J dropped 4 bases, with 18 bases sitting between them. CDR3 region: CASSSDYRGKADTQYF. The CDR3 bases are TGTGCCAGCAGTTCGGACTACAGGGGAAAGGCAGATACGCAGTATTTT.

The chain combines TRBV28 with TRBJ2-5, with D perhaps TRBD1 (6 bases). Germline values: CDR1 MDHEN, CDR2 SYDVKM. Deletions cut 5 bases from V and 4 bases from J, with 14 bases between. The CDR3 consists of 14 residues. The DNA of the CDR3 is TGTGCCAGCAGTCCCGGGACACCCCGAGAGACCCAGTACTTC. It yields the protein CASSPGTPRETQYF.